This T cell receptor beta chain derives from a study of response to subunit inactivated influenza vaccine (dated by TCRdb to the late 2010s). Background for the entire study: To follow how T cells responded to a trivalent subunit inactivated influenza vaccine, the researchers relied on deep quantitative profiling of the T cell receptor repertoire. Overall results and qualifications from the work: According to the authors, only a limited number of new T cells may be recruited by each seasonal influenza vaccination.

Library prep was done by RT-PCR. The sample was run on an Illumina HiSeq 2500. TCRdb reworked the public reads: Q25 trimming with fastp, MiXCR clone assembly, productive beta chains retained. Each record represents a unique CDR3 protein, reported with the most common genes and DNA among its rows. This sample comprises hundreds of thousands of distinct CDR3 sequences, around 22% of them detected only once. Over 9% of the sample is held by the ten biggest clonotypes. As for this clonotype: There is no known antigen for this receptor. No base quality information exists; no much larger clone differs at one position.

CDR1 and CDR2, per the germline V gene, are KGHSH and LQKENI. Measured from the cysteine to the phenylalanine, the CDR3 is 12 residues long. The retained sequence is limited to the CDR3, 36 bases, with the frame set at the first base. V loses 2 bases of germline sequence and J loses 5 bases, and the interval between the two ends is 6 bases. The receptor chain draws on TRBV18 and TRBJ2-5, with no D gene named confidently. The clonotype was recovered from a man aged 50 to 75 who received an inactivated influenza vaccine. Donor details come from another sample of the same person, matched by shared clones. This specimen consisted of PBMCs from blood, obtained approximately 20 months after vaccination. The CDR3 sequence is CASSPAVETQYF. The DNA reads as follows: TGTGCCAGCTCACCAGCGGTGGAGACCCAGTACTTC.